This T cell receptor beta chain was recovered during a study of cytomegalovirus exposure and HLA in healthy donors. Worth noting for this clone: The antigen remains unidentified.

The PCR made use of 60 Vbeta and 13 Jbeta primers. This table comes from immunoSEQ multiplex PCR, and its TCRdb copy is limited to in-frame clones, with some not included. This table has 190,000 or so clones, around 83% appearing once. Whole-study results and caveats: In the analysis, some V segments, TRBV6-2 and TRBV6-3 included, were excluded as indistinguishable. About 87% or about 30% of the time was how often most TCR beta V segments were productive, according to an earlier analysis. Later analysis identified around 15,000 TCR beta sequences associated with HLA alleles, using a false discovery rate threshold of 0.05.

Germline loops: CDR1 MNHNY, CDR2 SVGAGI (reference sequence). The CDR3 is 14 residues long. V dropped 3 bases and J dropped 3; count of bases not matched to a gene: 5. This receptor was identified in a man in his fifties in good health and CMV-seronegative. The sample taken for sequencing was PBMCs. The chain employs TRBV6-6 and TRBJ2-7; TRBD1 matches 7 bases. The CDR3 loop is CASSYFSGGYEQYF. The DNA for the CDR3 is TGTGCCAGCAGTTATTTCTCAGGGGGCTACGAGCAGTACTTC.